This T cell receptor (beta chain) originates from a study of T-cell memory formation after mild COVID-19. At the level of the study: TCR clusters mostly belonged to single donors. General study findings and limits: There were some responding clones in pre-infection memory, which suggested that cross-reactive memory had joined. Contracting CD4+ clones lay largely in CM and EM, with CD8+ ones residing in EMRA.

Constant-segment primers and 5'RACE yielded cDNA libraries for TCR alpha and TCR beta, each carrying sample barcodes and UMIs. A single record per CDR3 protein comes from TCRdb applying MiXCR to the 5' RACE reads. The repertoire has approximately 240,000 distinct CDR3 sequences, less than 20% of them found once; the top ten carry approximately 3.4%. V was shortened by 1 base and J by 2 bases, with 9 bases between the two germline ends. Germline CDR1 reads SGHRS; CDR2 reads YFSETQ. The CDR3 contains 14 residues. Comments on this clonotype: What it recognizes is unknown.

The source material was PBMCs or a T cell subset sorted from them (not recorded which). The chain links TRBV5-1 to TRBJ2-5; perhaps TRBD1 as D (6 bases). This receptor was taken from a man aged 18 to 35 who had mild COVID-19 (a few samples of this study predate the infection). Cell type and time point are not known. The DNA for the CDR3 is TGCGCCAGCAGCTTGATAACAGGGCAAGAGACCCAGTACTTC. This translates into CASSLITGQETQYF.